Listed here are 19 T cell receptor beta chains from one sample, sequenced in a study of T cell repertoires in cytomegalovirus infection. TCRdb redid the calling of the reads with MiXCR, one entry per CDR3 protein. The sample lists hundreds of thousands of distinct CDR3 sequences, approximately 31% occurring once. These receptors' antigens are unknown. This sample comprised cultured CD8+ T cells from PBMCs, obtained from culture after CMV antigen stimulation. The receptors originated from a human donor in good health (CMV status not recorded). Some clones in this sample may be carry-over from other donors' samples.

As DNA, the CDR3 is TGCAGTGCTAGGGGGATAAATAGCGGGGGATACTACGAGCAGTACGTC. Translated: CSARGINSGGYYEQYV. The J gene is TRBJ2-7, the V gene TRBV20-1; 9 bases are shared with TRBD2. The CDR3 totals 16 residues. Germline V gene sequence: CDR1 DFQATT, CDR2 SNEGSKA (reference sequence). V trimming: 3 bases; J trimming: 3 bases; junction bases outside the gene matches: 12.

This clonotype showed up just a few times. V gene TRBV7-6 combines with J gene TRBJ2-2; TRBD2 aligns across 13 bases. The V gene end was trimmed by 6 bases and the J gene end by 3 bases; junction bases not matched to a gene: 1. The CDR3 sequence is 15 residues long. The germline gives CDR1 SGHVS, CDR2 FNYEAQ. For the CDR3, the DNA is TGTGCCAGCAGAGGACTAGCGGGGGACACCGGGGAGCTGTTTTTT. Translated: CASRGLAGDTGELFF.

This chain joins TRBV2 and TRBJ2-2; the match to TRBD1 covers 10 bases. V lost 7 bases, J lost 0 bases, and 11 bases stayed unmatched. Germline V gene data show CDR1 as SNHLY and CDR2 as FYNNEI. The CDR3 covers 18 residues. The CDR3, as DNA: TGTGCCAGCAATCAATTACCGGGACAGGGGCCGAACACCGGGGAGCTGTTTTTT. This encodes CASNQLPGQGPNTGELFF. The whole variable domain, filled in from reference TRBV2 and TRBJ2-2, reads EPEVTQTPSHQVTQMGQEVILRCVPISNHLYFYWYRQILGQKVEFLVSFYNNEISEKSEIFDDQFSVERPDGSNFTLKIRSTKLEDSAMYFCASNQLPGQGPNTGELFFGEGSRLTVL.

The chain recombines TRBV14 with TRBJ2-1, with TRBD2 matching 10 bases. CDR3 length equals 20 residues. The J segment lost 3 bases and the V segment lost 1 base, leaving 15 bases of the junction unmatched. The germline V gene has CDR1 SGHDN and CDR2 FVKESK. CDR3 DNA sequence: TGTGCCAGCAGCCAAGGTATAGCGGGGGGACCACTATTAATCTACAATGAGCAGTTCTTC. Amino acids: CASSQGIAGGPLLIYNEQFF.

This clonotype has just a few counts. V usage is TRBV19 and J usage is TRBJ1-2; no reliable D call. CDR1 is LNHDA and CDR2 is SQIVND in the germline V gene (reference sequence). There are 11 residues in the CDR3. V shed 6 bases and J shed 5 bases, with 7 bases lying between them. The chain's CDR3 is CASRSAYGYTF. The CDR3 DNA is TGTGCCAGTAGATCGGCTTATGGCTACACCTTC.

This clonotype came up a few times. The chain is built from TRBV4-1 and TRBJ2-2; D may be TRBD2 (5 bases). V lost 5 bases to trimming and J lost 1 base, with 20 bases between them. The CDR3 has 18 residues. Germline assignment: CDR1 MGHRA and CDR2 YSYEKL. DNA for the CDR3: TGCGCCAGCAGCAAACTTGGGCGGGCACTACAGAACACCGGGGAGCTGTTTTTT. This gives the protein CASSKLGRALQNTGELFF.

The sample holds a few counts of this clonotype. The chain has TRBV19 and TRBJ2-7; D possibly corresponds to TRBD2 (7 bases). The CDR3 length is 14 residues. CDR1 is LNHDA and CDR2 is SQIVND in the germline V gene (reference sequence). Trimming removed 5 bases at V and 4 bases at J, with 15 bases between. CDR3 bases: TGTGCCAGTAGTCCTGCGGGGGCCGGATACGAGCAGTACTTC. It is translated as CASSPAGAGYEQYF.

The sample holds one count of this clonotype. V is TRBV14 and J is TRBJ2-7; D uncertain. V lost 7 bases, J lost 6 bases, and 13 bases lay in between. The V gene's germline CDR1 is SGHDN and CDR2 FVKESK. The CDR3 loop spans 12 amino acids. CDR3 sequence (DNA): TGTGCCAGCACACCGGACCGGCTCGAGCAGTACTTC. The encoded protein is CASTPDRLEQYF.

Only a few counts were recorded for this clonotype. The chain links TRBV6-1 to TRBJ1-1; D gene ambiguous. The V gene lost 6 bases and the J gene lost 0 bases, with 20 bases spanning the gap. Germline assignment: CDR1 MNHNS and CDR2 SASEGT. CDR3 size: 17 residues. The CDR3 loop is CASSPRTIFSMNTEAFF. The CDR3 coding sequence is TGTGCCAGCAGCCCTAGGACTATCTTCAGTATGAACACTGAAGCTTTCTTT.

This clonotype was counted a single time. The junction differs from germline at one of its ends, possibly a read error. The J gene is TRBJ1-2, the V gene TRBV5-3; 10 bases fit TRBD1. TRBV5-3 has ORF status, its function being uncertain. The CDR3 totals 16 residues. DNA for the CDR3: TGTGCCAGCAGCTCGCGGGACAGGGGATTCCCAGGTGGCTACACCTTC. Protein sequence: CASSSRDRGFPGGYTF.

The table lists this clonotype with many counts. The J gene is TRBJ2-5, the V gene TRBV20-1; TRBD1 matches 7 bases. The V gene end was trimmed by 5 bases and the J gene end by 9 bases; junction bases not matched to a gene: 12. Germline CDR1 reads DFQATT; CDR2 reads SNEGSKA (reference sequence). The CDR3 is made up of 13 amino acids. The CDR3 DNA is TGCAGTGCTTTAACAGGGGCCGCCCACGCCCAGTACTTC. Translation gives CSALTGAAHAQYF.

This clonotype has a handful of counts. The chain joins TRBV6-2 or TRBV6-3 to TRBJ2-7, with 7 bases aligning to TRBD1. The CDR3 extends over 12 amino acids. Unmatched junction bases numbered 10, after V lost 10 bases and J lost 7 bases. Germline V CDR1 and CDR2: MNHEY, SVGEGT. The CDR3 coding sequence is TGTGCCACCCGATCGACAGGGAAGGAGCAGTACGTC. This encodes CATRSTGKEQYV.

This clonotype was detected ten times or more. This chain links TRBV6-2 or TRBV6-3 with TRBJ1-5; the D gene is possibly TRBD1 (5 bases). Trimming took 4 bases from V and 0 from J, leaving 10 bases between them. Germline V CDR1 and CDR2: MNHEY, SVGEGT. The CDR3 runs to 15 residues. CDR3: CASSFPGGSNQPQHF. In DNA form, the CDR3 reads TGTGCCAGCAGTTTTCCCGGGGGTAGCAATCAGCCCCAGCATTTT.

A few counts support this clonotype. This sequence joins TRBV6-2 or TRBV6-3 and TRBJ2-1; the match to TRBD2 covers 7 bases. The germline CDR1 and CDR2 sequences are MNHEY and SVGEGT. This CDR3 spans 17 amino acids. With 5 bases clipped from V and 0 bases from J, the junction kept 10 bases outside the gene matches. CDR3 residues: CASSHLTSIASYNEQFF. As DNA, the CDR3 is TGTGCCAGCAGTCATCTGACTAGCATCGCCTCCTACAATGAGCAGTTCTTC.

The chain recombines TRBV6-2 or TRBV6-3 with TRBJ2-4, with 8 bases fitting TRBD1. Germline loops: CDR1 MNHEY, CDR2 SVGEGT. The CDR3 runs 14 residues. The V and J ends lost 7 bases and 7 bases, in that order; junction bases with no gene match: 9. The CDR3 DNA reads TGTGCCAGCACCTACGCGACAGGGGTGAACATTCAGTACTTC. Translated: CASTYATGVNIQYF.

The V and J genes are TRBV20-1 and TRBJ1-4, with TRBD1 matching 9 bases. Germline V gives CDR1 DFQATT, CDR2 SNEGSKA (reference sequence). The V segment lost 3 bases and the J segment 0 bases; nucleotides outside the gene matches: 8. The CDR3 is made up of 17 amino acids. CDR3 nucleotide sequence: TGCAGTGCTAGTCCCCGGGACAGGGAAGCAACTAATGAAAAACTGTTTTTT. This gives the protein CSASPRDREATNEKLFF.

This clonotype was detected a few times. J is TRBJ2-7 and V is TRBV28; possibly TRBD1 for D (6 bases). Looked up from germline, CDR1 is MDHEN and CDR2 is SYDVKM. V was cut by 4 bases and J by 3 bases, with 13 bases left in between. The CDR3 has 14 amino acids. The DNA for the CDR3 is TGTGCCAGCAGTTCCCGGGGACAATTCTACGAGCAGTACTTC. This translates into CASSSRGQFYEQYF.

This clonotype was detected many times. This chain uses TRBV7-2 with TRBJ2-1; D is unresolved. V was shortened by 3 bases and J by 0 bases, with 9 bases between the two germline ends. Germline V gene sequence: CDR1 SGHTA, CDR2 FQGNSA. The CDR3 spans 15 residues. The chain's CDR3 is CASSFPSSSYNEQFF. CDR3 in DNA: TGTGCCAGCAGCTTCCCCTCCAGCTCCTACAATGAGCAGTTCTTC.

This clonotype was found a few times. This chain joins TRBV19 and TRBJ1-1; 7 bases line up with TRBD1. CDR1 LNHDA and CDR2 SQIVND come from the germline V gene (reference sequence). Losses at the gene ends were 7 bases for V and 1 base for J; bases not matched to a gene: 6. The CDR3 consists of 14 residues. Here the CDR3 reads CASTVGTANTEAFF. DNA of the CDR3: TGTGCCAGTACCGTCGGGACAGCGAACACTGAAGCTTTCTTT.